The clone carrying this TCR beta chain was found many times. The data stem from a study of regulatory T cells in long-lasting Graves disease. With iRepertoire HTBI primers and Arm-PCR of CDR3 regions, TCR beta libraries were built. A single record per CDR3 protein comes from TCRdb applying MiXCR to the multiplex PCR reads. The sample has a few hundred thousand distinct CDR3 sequences; around 19% are singletons. Sample time point: newly diagnosed GD, antithyroid drugs for less than 3 months. Extracted RNA from PBMCs served as the source of the TCR library. The V segment lost 1 base and the J segment 7 bases; nucleotides outside the gene matches: 5. The germline V gene encodes CDR1 KGHSH and CDR2 LQKENI. The CDR3 extends over 15 amino acids. The same sample was also used in a study of T cells in Graves' hyperthyroidism and ophthalmopathy.

Here the sequenced sample was peripheral blood mononuclear cells (PBMCs), taken at new diagnosis, from a patient treated with antithyroid drugs. This TCR derives from a woman aged 25 to 45 with Graves disease. The chain uses TRBV18 and TRBJ1-5; 9 bases align to TRBD1. The CDR3 region has the DNA TGTGCCAGCTCACCACGGGACAGGGAGGACCAGCCCCAGCATTTT. Its translation is CASSPRDREDQPQHF.